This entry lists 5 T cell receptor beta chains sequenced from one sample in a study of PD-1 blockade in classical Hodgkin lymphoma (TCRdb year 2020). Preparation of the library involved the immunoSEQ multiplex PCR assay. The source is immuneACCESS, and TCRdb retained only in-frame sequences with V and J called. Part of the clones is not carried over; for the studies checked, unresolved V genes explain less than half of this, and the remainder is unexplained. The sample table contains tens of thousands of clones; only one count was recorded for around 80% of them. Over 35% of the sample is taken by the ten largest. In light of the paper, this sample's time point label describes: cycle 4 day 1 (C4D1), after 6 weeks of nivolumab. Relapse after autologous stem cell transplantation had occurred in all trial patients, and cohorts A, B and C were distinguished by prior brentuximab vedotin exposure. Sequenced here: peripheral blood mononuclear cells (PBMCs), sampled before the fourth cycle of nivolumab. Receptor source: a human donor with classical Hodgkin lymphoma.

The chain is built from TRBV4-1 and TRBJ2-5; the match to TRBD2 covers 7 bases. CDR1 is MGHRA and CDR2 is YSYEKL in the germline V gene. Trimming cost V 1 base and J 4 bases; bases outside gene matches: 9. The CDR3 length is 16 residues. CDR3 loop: CASSQATGTTIETQYF. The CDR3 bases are TGCGCCAGCAGCCAAGCGACCGGGACTACGATAGAGACCCAGTACTTC.

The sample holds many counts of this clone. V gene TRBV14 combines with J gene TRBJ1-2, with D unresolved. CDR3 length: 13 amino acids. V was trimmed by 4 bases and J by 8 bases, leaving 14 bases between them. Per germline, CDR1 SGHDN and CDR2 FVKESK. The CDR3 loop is CASSPWQSGGYTF. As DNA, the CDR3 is TGTGCCAGCAGCCCGTGGCAGTCGGGGGGCTACACCTTC.

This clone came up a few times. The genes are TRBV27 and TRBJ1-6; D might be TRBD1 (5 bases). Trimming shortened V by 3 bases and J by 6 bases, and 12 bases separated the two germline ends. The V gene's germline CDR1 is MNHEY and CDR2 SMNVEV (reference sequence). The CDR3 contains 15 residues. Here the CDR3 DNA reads TGTGCCAGCAGTTTCGGGGGGATCCTTAATTCACCCCTCCACTTT. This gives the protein CASSFGGILNSPLHF.

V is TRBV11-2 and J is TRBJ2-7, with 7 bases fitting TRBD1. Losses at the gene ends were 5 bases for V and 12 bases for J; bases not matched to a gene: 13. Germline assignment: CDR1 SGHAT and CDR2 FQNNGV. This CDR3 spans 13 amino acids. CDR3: CASSPDGTAIRYF. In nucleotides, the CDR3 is TGTGCCAGCAGCCCAGACGGGACAGCGATTCGGTACTTC.

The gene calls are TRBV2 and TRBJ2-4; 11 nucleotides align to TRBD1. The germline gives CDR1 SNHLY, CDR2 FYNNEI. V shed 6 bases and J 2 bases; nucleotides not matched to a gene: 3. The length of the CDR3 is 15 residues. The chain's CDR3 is CASRGQGVSKNIQYF. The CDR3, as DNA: TGTGCCAGCAGGGGACAGGGGGTTTCCAAAAACATTCAGTACTTC.